This T cell receptor beta chain was captured by sequencing in a study of shared clonotypes between healthy human individuals. Study observations and caveats: In contrast to clonotypes shared by all four donors, non-shared clonotypes had lower generation probabilities.

This clone was counted only a few times. The antigen is unknown. The run depth of the assay was deep. Generated by immunoSEQ multiplex PCR, the TCRdb table keeps only in-frame clones and is missing some. Counted here are about 2 million clones, approximately 95% occurring once; the ten biggest clones make up 0.85% to 1.2%. Naive CD8 cells comprised CD45RO-negative, CCR7-positively selected cells, excluding terminally differentiated effector memory CD45RA+ cells. Sequencing was done on a sample of naive CD8+ T cells sorted from blood. The receptor comes from a man aged 18 to 29 in good health.

The CDR3 is CASSLSIQGSGQPQHF. The CDR3 nucleotides read TGTGCCAGCAGTTTATCGATACAGGGGAGCGGTCAGCCCCAGCATTTT. V gene TRBV27 combines with J gene TRBJ1-5; 7 bases agree with TRBD1. The CDR3 spans 16 residues. Per the germline V gene, CDR1 is MNHEY and CDR2 is SMNVEV (reference sequence). J gave up 6 bases and V 0 bases, and 8 bases lay outside the gene matches.